This T cell receptor (beta chain) appears in the sequencing data of a study of T cells in Graves' hyperthyroidism and ophthalmopathy. Findings and caveats of the study: Blood also contained most expanded thyroid clonotypes above 0.001. Ophthalmopathy onset followed model prediction by a median about seven months.

Exclusion of patients followed from uncontrolled infection, other autoimmune disease, pregnancy or lactation. V gave up 3 bases and J gave up 2 bases, with 11 bases separating them. The CDR3 extends over 14 amino acids. Per the germline V gene, CDR1 is SEHNR and CDR2 is FQNEAQ (reference sequence). There are many counts of this clonotype. What it recognizes is unknown. Regions amplified from RNA transcripts were the TCR beta CDR3 regions. The HTBI primer set served for first-round RT-PCR of the TCR CDR3. TCRdb re-called the multiplex PCR reads with MiXCR, one entry per CDR3 protein. Here the sample spans roughly 700,000 distinct CDR3 sequences, 14% being singletons.

Sequenced input: blood. The rearrangement joins TRBV7-9 to TRBJ2-7; D could derive from TRBD1 or TRBD2 (5 bases each). This clonotype originated in a woman in her late teens or twenties with Graves' hyperthyroidism. Here the CDR3 DNA reads TGTGCCAGCAGCTTGTGGGACGCTGCCTACGAGCAGTACTTC. This encodes CASSLWDAAYEQYF.